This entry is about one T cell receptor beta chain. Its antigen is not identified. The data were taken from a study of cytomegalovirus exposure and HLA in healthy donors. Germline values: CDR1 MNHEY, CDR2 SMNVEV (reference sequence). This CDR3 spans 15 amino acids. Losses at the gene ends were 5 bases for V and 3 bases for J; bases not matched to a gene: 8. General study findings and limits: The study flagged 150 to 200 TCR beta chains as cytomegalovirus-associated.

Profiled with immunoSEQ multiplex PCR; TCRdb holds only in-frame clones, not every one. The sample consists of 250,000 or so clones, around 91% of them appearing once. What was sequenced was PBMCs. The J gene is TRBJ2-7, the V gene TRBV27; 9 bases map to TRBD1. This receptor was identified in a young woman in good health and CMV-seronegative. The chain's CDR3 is CASSLPGTGFYEQYF. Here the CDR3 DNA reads TGTGCCAGCAGTCTCCCCGGGACAGGGTTCTACGAGCAGTACTTC.